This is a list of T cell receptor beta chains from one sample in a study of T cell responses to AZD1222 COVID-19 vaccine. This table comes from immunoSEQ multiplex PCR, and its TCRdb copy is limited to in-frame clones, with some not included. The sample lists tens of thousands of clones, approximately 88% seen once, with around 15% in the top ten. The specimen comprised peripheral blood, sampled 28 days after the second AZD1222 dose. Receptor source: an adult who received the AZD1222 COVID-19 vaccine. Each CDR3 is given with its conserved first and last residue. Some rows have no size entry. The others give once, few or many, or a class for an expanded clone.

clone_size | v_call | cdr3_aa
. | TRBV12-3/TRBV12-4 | CASSHLTTNEQYF
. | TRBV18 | CASSPDYSETQYF
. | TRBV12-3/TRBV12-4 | CASSLDGTPPLHF
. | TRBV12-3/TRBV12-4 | CAISNGVGELFF
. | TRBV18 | CASSPNGNTEAFF
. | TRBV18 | CASSPLSGITDTQYF
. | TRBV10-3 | CAINGGFLDGYTF
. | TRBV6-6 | CASDRGSGANVLTF
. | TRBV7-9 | CASERDSSYEQYF
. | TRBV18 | CASSPQGLRVGDEQFF
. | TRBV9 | CASSADLGGKETQYF
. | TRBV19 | CASSIEQGADYGYTF
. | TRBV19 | CASSIAVDSYGYTF
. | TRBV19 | CASSILGVQNTEAFF
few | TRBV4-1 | CASSHNPGTSPYNEQFF
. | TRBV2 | CASPPRGGLAAQGTDTQYF
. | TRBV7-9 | CASSFLSGELFF
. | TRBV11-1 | CASSFGQQTYEQYF
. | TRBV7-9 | CAILAGGSYNEQFF
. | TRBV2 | CASSPREGTQYF
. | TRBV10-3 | CAISEPALDEQYF
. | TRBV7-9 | CASSRDGVAGLYEQYF
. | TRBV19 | CASSVRWGKNTEAFF
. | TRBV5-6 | CASSFLGGPNEKLFF
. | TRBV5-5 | CASSLGARVLAYEQYF
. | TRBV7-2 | CASSLEVAAKNIQYF
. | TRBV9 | CASSARTGRNSPLHF
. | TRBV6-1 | CASSGRGYNRNSPLHF
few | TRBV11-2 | CASSLSAGVPEQYF
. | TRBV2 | CASRGGGNTGELFF
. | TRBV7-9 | CASSLGHSEDEQYF
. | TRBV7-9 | CASSSSASSYEQYF
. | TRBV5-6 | CASSSEREGRWGTDTQYF
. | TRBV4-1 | CASSQSVLTSPKQYF
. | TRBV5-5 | CASSAQRPEQYF
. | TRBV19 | CASSATLGEGPGGYTF
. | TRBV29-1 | CSVEEGPGTEAFF
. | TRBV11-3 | CASSLSYNEQFF